The 32 T cell receptor beta chains listed next were all sequenced from one sample in a study of regulatory T cells in long-lasting Graves disease. iRepertoire HTBI primers and Arm-PCR of CDR3 regions built TCR beta libraries. TCRdb fed the multiplex PCR reads into MiXCR, producing one record per CDR3 protein. The repertoire consists of around 500,000 distinct CDR3 sequences, with around 11% occurring once and the leading ten covering 8.9%. Time point defined: newly diagnosed GD, antithyroid drugs for less than 3 months. From PBMCs, RNA was extracted and then used to make the TCR library. The sample was also linked to a second study, of T cells in Graves' hyperthyroidism and ophthalmopathy.

The starting material was peripheral blood mononuclear cells (PBMCs), obtained at new diagnosis, from a patient treated with antithyroid drugs. The receptors were sampled from a woman under 40 with Graves disease.

This clonotype was picked up many times. V usage is TRBV12-3 or TRBV12-4 and J usage is TRBJ1-2, with TRBD1 as a possible D gene (5 bases). The V gene lost 6 bases and the J gene lost 2 bases, with 13 bases spanning the gap. The CDR3 spans 14 residues. In nucleotides, the CDR3 is TGTGCCAGCAGCTATAAAGACAGCAACTATGGCTACACCTTC. It is translated as CASSYKDSNYGYTF.

This clonotype was seen ten or more times. The chain links TRBV18 to TRBJ1-5; D not certain. The V and J ends lost 3 bases and 7 bases respectively, with 13 bases between them. CDR1 KGHSH and CDR2 LQKENI come from the germline V gene. The CDR3 runs to 14 residues. DNA of the CDR3: TGTGCCAGCTCACCCCCTGATCGCGGACAGCCCCAGCATTTT. Protein: CASSPPDRGQPQHF.

This clonotype came up many times. The chain joins TRBV28 to TRBJ1-5, with D hard to call. The length of the CDR3 is 14 residues. Trimming stripped 7 bases from V and 5 bases from J, with 15 bases between. The germline CDR1 and CDR2 sequences are MDHEN and SYDVKM. The CDR3 loop reads CASTIHPRDQPQHF. The CDR3 coding sequence is TGTGCCAGCACCATCCACCCTAGAGATCAGCCCCAGCATTTT.

This clonotype was found many times. One junction end disagrees with the germline gene, perhaps due to a read error. The chain recombines TRBV18 with TRBJ1-1; TRBD1 matches at 8 bases. The germline gives CDR1 KGHSH, CDR2 LQKENI. The CDR3 spans 16 residues. Here the CDR3 DNA reads TGTGCCAGCTCACCGATGGCGACAGGGGTGAAGACTGAAGCTTTCTTT. Amino acid sequence: CASSPMATGVKTEAFF. Looking up the rest from reference TRBV18 and TRBJ1-1 gives the full variable domain: NAGVMQNPRHLVRRRGQEARLRCSPMKGHSHVYWYRQLPEEGLKFMVYLQKENIIDESGMPKERFSAEFPKEGPSILRIQQVVRGDSAAYFCASSPMATGVKTEAFFGQGTRLTVV.

The rearrangement uses TRBV4-2 and TRBJ2-1, with D maybe TRBD2 (6 bases). From germline, CDR1 is LGHNA and CDR2 YNFKEQ. The V end was cut by 0 bases, the J end by 5 bases, with 17 bases between. The CDR3 is 17 amino acids. The CDR3 nucleotides are TGTGCCAGCAGCCAAGATCCTCCTCCGGGAGAGAACAATGAGCAGTTCTTC. Residues: CASSQDPPPGENNEQFF.

On this clonotype: This sequence may be a read error, since a much larger clone differs from it by one base. This chain uses TRBV25-1 with TRBJ1-2; TRBD1 is a possible D gene (5 bases). From germline, CDR1 is MGHDK and CDR2 SYGVNS. The CDR3 consists of 16 residues. The CDR3 region is CASSEYPHHGTYSYTF. CDR3 DNA sequence: TGTGCCAGCAGTGAATATCCCCACCACGGGACCTATAGCTACACCTTC.

This clonotype has just a few counts. This chain connects TRBV30 to TRBJ2-1; D may match TRBD1 or TRBD2 (6 bases each). Germline CDR1 reads GTSNPN; CDR2 reads SVGIG (reference sequence). The CDR3 runs 15 residues. V lost 2 bases, J lost 5 bases, and 16 bases lay in between. Written as DNA, the CDR3 is TGTGCCTGGAGTCTTGGGGGGCGGCTTGACAATGAGCAGTTCTTC. It encodes CAWSLGGRLDNEQFF.

At least ten counts were recorded for this clonotype. The rearrangement uses TRBV7-2 and TRBJ1-1; perhaps TRBD1 as D (5 bases). CDR1 and CDR2 from the germline V gene are SGHTA and FQGNSA. V dropped 1 base and J dropped 5 bases, with 11 bases sitting between them. The CDR3 extends over 14 amino acids. The CDR3 region is CASSLEVGGTEAFF. CDR3 in DNA: TGTGCCAGCAGCTTAGAGGTCGGGGGAACTGAAGCTTTCTTT.

This clonotype came up a few times. The chain couples TRBV7-9 to TRBJ1-2; no firm D call. The CDR3 is made up of 13 amino acids. Germline V gene sequence: CDR1 SEHNR, CDR2 FQNEAQ (reference sequence). Trimming pared 1 base from V and 3 bases from J, leaving 6 bases between. CDR3 DNA: TGTGCCAGCAGCTTAGACGTGTACTATGGCTACACCTTC. It encodes CASSLDVYYGYTF.

This clonotype was detected many times. The chain has TRBV6-5 and TRBJ2-1, with D possibly being TRBD2 (5 bases). The V and J ends lost 0 bases and 5 bases respectively, with 8 bases between them. The CDR3 runs to 14 residues. Germline V lookup: CDR1 MNHEY, CDR2 SVGAGI. The CDR3 spells CASSYSPGNNEQFF. Written as DNA, the CDR3 is TGTGCCAGCAGTTACTCCCCGGGGAACAATGAGCAGTTCTTC.

In this sample, this clonotype turned up a few times. A much bigger clone sits one base away, suggesting this may be a read error. V gene TRBV27 combines with J gene TRBJ1-1, with D tentatively TRBD1 (5 bases). The CDR3 consists of 13 residues. Germline CDR1 and CDR2: MNHEY and SMNVEV (reference sequence). The CDR3 reads CASSSQGSTEALF. CDR3 bases: TGTGCCAGCAGTTCTCAGGGTAGCACTGAAGCTCTCTTT.

This rearrangement joins TRBV27 to TRBJ2-3; D may be TRBD1 or TRBD2 (5 bases each). The CDR3 runs 13 residues. Germline CDR1 is MNHEY and CDR2 is SMNVEV (reference sequence). V was clipped by 6 bases and J by 10 bases, with 17 bases between them. Written as DNA, the CDR3 is TGTGCCAGCAGCCCGTGGGGACCGCCCGCGCAGTATTTT. Encoded protein: CASSPWGPPAQYF.

The rearrangement links TRBV15 to TRBJ1-6; D gene unclear. Germline CDR1 LNHNV, CDR2 YYDKDF (reference sequence). V was cut by 0 bases and J by 7 bases, with 16 bases left in between. The CDR3 has 17 residues. In DNA form, the CDR3 reads TGTGCCACCAGCAGAGATATGGCAGTAAGAAGCAATTCACCCCTCCACTTT. Translating gives CATSRDMAVRSNSPLHF.

At least ten counts were recorded for this clonotype. This chain joins TRBV7-3 and TRBJ2-3; D remains ambiguous. The V end lost 1 base, the J end lost 4 bases, and 6 bases lay between the germline ends. Germline lookup yields CDR1 SGHTA and CDR2 FQGTGA. The CDR3 runs to 13 residues. CDR3: CASSLNEADTQYF. In DNA form, the CDR3 reads TGTGCCAGCAGCTTAAATGAGGCAGATACGCAGTATTTT.

Concerning this clonotype: This may be a read error, as it is one base from a much larger clone. V and J are TRBV10-2 and TRBJ2-1; TRBD2 matches at 8 bases. The CDR3 sequence is 17 residues long. The germline V gene encodes CDR1 WSHSY and CDR2 SAAADI. The CDR3 loop is CASMSRAGRGLNNKQFF. The CDR3 region has the DNA TGCGCCAGCATGTCGAGGGCCGGGAGGGGTCTCAACAATAAGCAGTTCTTC.

This clonotype was detected ten times or more. This sequence joins TRBV15 and TRBJ1-1; D gene unclear. The CDR3 has 14 amino acids. In germline, CDR1 is LNHNV, CDR2 YYDKDF (reference sequence). The V end lost 0 bases, the J end lost 1 base, and 6 bases lay between the germline ends. CDR3 in amino acids: CATSRDWANTEAFF. CDR3 sequence (DNA): TGTGCCACCAGCAGAGATTGGGCGAACACTGAAGCTTTCTTT.

This clonotype was counted at least ten times. The chain is built from TRBV11-2 and TRBJ2-1, with TRBD2 matching over 10 bases. CDR1 SGHAT and CDR2 FQNNGV come from the germline V gene. V lost 5 bases, J lost 6 bases, and 31 bases stayed unmatched. This CDR3 spans 23 amino acids. The CDR3 DNA sequence: TGTGCCAGCAGCCCAAAGACAGTTCCGAAAACTAGCGGGACTATCTACTCTCTCAATGAGCAGTTCTTC. It is translated as CASSPKTVPKTSGTIYSLNEQFF.

This clonotype was found many times. The chain joins TRBV15 to TRBJ1-5, with D unclear. Germline CDR1 LNHNV, CDR2 YYDKDF (reference sequence). The V gene lost 5 bases and the J gene lost 4 bases, with 15 bases spanning the gap. CDR3 length: 15 residues. The CDR3 sequence: CATSPHRGINQPQHF. In nucleotides, the CDR3 is TGTGCCACCAGCCCCCACCGAGGGATAAATCAGCCCCAGCATTTT.

This clonotype was observed many times. The chain couples TRBV7-9 to TRBJ1-1; D gene unclear. Germline lookup yields CDR1 SEHNR and CDR2 FQNEAQ (reference sequence). The CDR3 extends over 14 amino acids. V was cut by 5 bases and J by 9 bases, with 19 bases left in between. CDR3 residues: CASSPEFVSVKAFF. In DNA form, the CDR3 reads TGTGCCAGCAGCCCAGAATTTGTATCCGTAAAAGCTTTCTTT.

This clonotype was recorded a few times. A much larger clone sits a single nucleotide away, making a read error possible. The chain employs TRBV11-3 and TRBJ2-2; D is uncertain. The CDR3 has 17 amino acids. CDR1 is SGHNT and CDR2 is YENEEA in the germline V gene. V lost 5 bases to trimming and J lost 0 bases, with 16 bases between them. The CDR3, as DNA: TGTGCCAGCAGCCTCCCCCCAAAGTCCTCGAACACCGGGGAGCTGTTTTTT. The encoded protein is CASSLPPKSSNTGELFF.

This clonotype was detected many times. The rearrangement links TRBV27 to TRBJ1-2, with D unclear. The V gene lost 0 bases and the J gene lost 5 bases, with 13 bases spanning the gap. The germline gives CDR1 MNHEY, CDR2 SMNVEV (reference sequence). This CDR3 has 15 amino acids. CDR3: CASSLSPAFSYGYTF. CDR3 in DNA: TGTGCCAGCAGTTTATCGCCAGCCTTCTCTTATGGCTACACCTTC.

This clonotype was picked up many times. The chain carries TRBV27 and TRBJ2-3, with D uncertain. The ends were cut back, 1 base at V and 2 bases at J, with 13 bases in the middle. The CDR3 length is 16 residues. Per the germline V gene, CDR1 is MNHEY and CDR2 is SMNVEV (reference sequence). DNA of the CDR3: TGTGCCAGCAGTTTATATATGGGTCCTTACACAGATACGCAGTATTTT. Protein product: CASSLYMGPYTDTQYF.

In its sample, this clonotype was seen many times. The chain carries TRBV20-1 and TRBJ1-6; D is unresolved. This CDR3 has 13 amino acids. Trimming pared 2 bases from V and 7 bases from J, leaving 9 bases between. The germline gives CDR1 DFQATT, CDR2 SNEGSKA (reference sequence). CDR3 sequence (DNA): TGCAGTGCTAGAATGGCCCTAAATTCACCCCTCCACTTT. Translated, it gives CSARMALNSPLHF.

This clonotype was picked up a small number of times. This chain joins TRBV5-4 and TRBJ2-7, with 15 bases aligning to TRBD2. Germline V lookup: CDR1 SGHNT, CDR2 YYREEE (reference sequence). This CDR3 region has 16 residues. V gave up 3 bases and J gave up 3 bases; unmatched junction bases: 4. The CDR3 bases are TGTGCCAGCAGCTCGGGACTAGCGGGAGGATACTACGAGCAGTACTTC. Translated: CASSSGLAGGYYEQYF.

This clonotype was seen a handful of times. The chain combines TRBV12-3 or TRBV12-4 with TRBJ2-1, with 11 bases that match TRBD1. This CDR3 comprises 14 residues. J was trimmed by 7 bases and V by 6 bases; bases with no gene match: 5. The CDR3 region has the DNA TGTGCCAGCAGCCGGACAGGGGGCCTGAATGAGCAGTTCTTC. Translated, it gives CASSRTGGLNEQFF.

The chain links TRBV4-1 to TRBJ2-7; D gene ambiguous. This CDR3 has 11 residues. CDR1 is MGHRA, CDR2 YSYEKL, per germline. Trimming removed 4 bases at V and 4 bases at J, with 5 bases between. In DNA form, the CDR3 reads TGCGCCAGCAGCCCCATGTACGAGCAGTACTTC. Translated: CASSPMYEQYF.

This clonotype was counted many times. This chain uses TRBV18 with TRBJ2-1; TRBD2 might be the D (6 bases). The CDR3 totals 15 residues. The germline gives CDR1 KGHSH, CDR2 LQKENI. The ends were cut back, 3 bases at V and 6 bases at J, with 15 bases in the middle. In DNA, the CDR3 is TGTGCCAGCTCACCGGAGGGGCCCAGGCCCAATGAGCAGTTCTTC. Amino acid sequence: CASSPEGPRPNEQFF.

Remarks on this clonotype: A much bigger clone sits one base away, suggesting this may be a read error. J is TRBJ2-7 and V is TRBV11-3, with a weak D call TRBD2 (5 bases). The CDR3 runs to 13 residues. Germline CDR1 reads SGHNT; CDR2 reads YENEEA. The CDR3 is CASNDYYSYEQNF. CDR3 nucleotides: TGTGCCAGCAACGACTATTACTCCTACGAGCAGAACTTC. Full variable domain (outside the CDR3, taken from reference TRBV11-3 and TRBJ2-7): EAGVVQSPRYKIIEKKQPVAFWCNPISGHNTLYWYLQNLGQGPELLIRYENEEAVDDSQLPKDRFSAERLKGVDSTLKIQPAELGDSAVYLCASNDYYSYEQNFGPGTRLTVT.

The chain recombines TRBV4-3 with TRBJ2-3; 10 bases agree with TRBD2. The CDR3 is 13 amino acids. J lost 6 bases, V lost 8 bases, and 5 bases had no gene match. Germline V gene sequence: CDR1 LGHNA, CDR2 YSLEER. DNA for the CDR3: TGCGCCAGCGGTTCTAGCGGGAGTGATACGCAGTATTTT. Protein: CASGSSGSDTQYF.

In this sample, this clonotype turned up many times. The chain recombines TRBV20-1 with TRBJ1-1, with unresolved D. This CDR3 has 14 amino acids. V shed 0 bases and J shed 5 bases, with 13 bases lying between them. CDR1 and CDR2 from the germline V gene are DFQATT and SNEGSKA (reference sequence). CDR3 region: CSARDGRAGTEAFF. As DNA, the CDR3 is TGCAGTGCTAGAGATGGACGGGCTGGGACTGAAGCTTTCTTT.

This clonotype has ten or more counts. The chain carries TRBV6-1 and TRBJ2-5; no clear D gene. Looked up from germline, CDR1 is MNHNS and CDR2 is SASEGT. The ends were cut back, 6 bases at V and 5 bases at J, with 19 bases in the middle. This CDR3 spans 15 amino acids. CDR3 sequence reads: CASSPFLNVGETQYF. The CDR3 DNA follows: TGTGCCAGCAGCCCATTCCTGAACGTAGGGGAGACCCAGTACTTC.

This clonotype showed up many times. This chain uses TRBV27 with TRBJ2-1, with 10 bases identical to TRBD2. CDR3 size: 14 residues. Germline trimming cut 5 bases from V and 8 bases from J; bases unmatched to any gene: 6. CDR1 MNHEY and CDR2 SMNVEV come from the germline V gene (reference sequence). CDR3 sequence reads: CASSALAGMDEQFF. In DNA form, the CDR3 reads TGTGCCAGCAGTGCACTAGCGGGAATGGATGAGCAGTTCTTC.